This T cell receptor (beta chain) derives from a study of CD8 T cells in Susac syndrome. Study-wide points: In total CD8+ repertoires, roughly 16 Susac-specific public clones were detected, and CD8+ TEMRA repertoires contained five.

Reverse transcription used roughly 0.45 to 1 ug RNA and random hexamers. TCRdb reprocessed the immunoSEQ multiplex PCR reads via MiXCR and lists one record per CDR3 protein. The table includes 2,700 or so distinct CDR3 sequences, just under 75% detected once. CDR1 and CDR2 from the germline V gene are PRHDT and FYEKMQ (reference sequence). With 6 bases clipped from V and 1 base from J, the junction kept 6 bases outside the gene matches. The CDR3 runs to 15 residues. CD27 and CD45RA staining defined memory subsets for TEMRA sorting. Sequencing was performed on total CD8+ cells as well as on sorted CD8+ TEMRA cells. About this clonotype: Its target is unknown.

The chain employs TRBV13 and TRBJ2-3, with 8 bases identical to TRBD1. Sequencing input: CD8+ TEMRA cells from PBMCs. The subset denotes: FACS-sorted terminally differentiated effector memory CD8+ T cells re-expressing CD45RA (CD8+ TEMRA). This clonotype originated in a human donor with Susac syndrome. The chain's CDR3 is CASRPTGQGTDTQYF. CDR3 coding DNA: TGTGCCAGCAGACCAACGGGACAGGGCACAGATACGCAGTATTTT.